This paragraph covers one T cell receptor (beta chain) sequence. Its antigen remains unidentified. The sample is drawn from a study of blood T cells in healthy people across ages. Per sample, no less than 5.5 micrograms of total RNA were extracted. This CDR3 comprises 17 residues. Germline CDR1 reads SEHNR; CDR2 reads FQNEAQ (reference sequence). Findings and caveats of the study: Samples with more naive T cells showed higher observed beta diversity. Age showed a roughly linear inverse relationship with TCR beta diversity per million T cells.

Alongside a J-beta primer mix, a sample-barcoded 5' primer served in a second PCR lasting roughly 6 to 11 cycles. Each cDNA molecule was tagged by a template-switch adaptor that had 12 random nucleotides. In TCRdb, the 5' RACE reads were re-called with MiXCR into one record per CDR3 protein. Here the sample spans about 640,000 distinct CDR3 sequences, approximately 50% being singletons. The chain is built from TRBV7-9 and TRBJ2-7; possible D gene TRBD1, 6 bases. The J call is in doubt because the DNA end fits TRBJ2-5 better. What was sequenced was blood. The receptor was derived from a man aged 55-75 years in good health. CDR3 loop: CASSLGVRTESPETQYF. CDR3 nucleotide sequence: TGTGCCAGCAGCTTAGGTGTCCGGACAGAGTCCCCGGAGACCCAGTACTTC.